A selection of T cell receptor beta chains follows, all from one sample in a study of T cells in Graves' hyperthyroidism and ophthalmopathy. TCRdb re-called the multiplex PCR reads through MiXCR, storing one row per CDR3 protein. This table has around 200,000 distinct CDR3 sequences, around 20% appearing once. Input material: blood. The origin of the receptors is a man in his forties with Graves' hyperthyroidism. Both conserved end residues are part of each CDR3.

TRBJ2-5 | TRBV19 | CASSQNPGIQETQYF
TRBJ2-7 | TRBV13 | CASSSERRWGGEQYF
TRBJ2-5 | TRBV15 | CATSRGHIGTSMKTQYF
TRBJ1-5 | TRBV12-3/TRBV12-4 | CASSFFFFFRRGGSSRYQPQHF
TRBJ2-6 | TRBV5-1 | CASSEQGPGANVLTF
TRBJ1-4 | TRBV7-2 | CASRKSATNEKLFF
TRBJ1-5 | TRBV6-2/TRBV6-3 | CASSPRDRGSNQPQHF
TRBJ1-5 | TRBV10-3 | CAISESIPGGNQPQHF
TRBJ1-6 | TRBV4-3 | CASSQGQGLWGPLHF
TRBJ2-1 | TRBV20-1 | CSARTVNSHNEQFF
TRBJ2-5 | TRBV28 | CASRSGQGETQYF
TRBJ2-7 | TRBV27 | CASSFIGSYEQYF
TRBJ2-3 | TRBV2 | CASSGGARDTQYF
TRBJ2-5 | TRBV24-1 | CATSDSGAGGLETQYF
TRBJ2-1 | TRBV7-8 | CASSLDRAHEQFF
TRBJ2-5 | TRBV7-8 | CASSTGAGEAQETQYF
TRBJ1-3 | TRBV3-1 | CASSQGWSSGNTIYF
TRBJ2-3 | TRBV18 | CASSPNQGTDTQYF
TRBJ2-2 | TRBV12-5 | CASGSGQGITGELFF
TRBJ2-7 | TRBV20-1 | CSRVPSGGYSYEQYF
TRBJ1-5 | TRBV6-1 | CASSGESNQPQHF
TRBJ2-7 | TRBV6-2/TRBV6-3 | CAGGGGSSYEQYF
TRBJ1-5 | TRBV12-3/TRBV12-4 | CASSSTRRGLGQPQHF
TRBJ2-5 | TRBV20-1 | CSAKPVAAVGGTQYF
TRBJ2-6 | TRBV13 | CASRKTGRGANVLTF